One sample yielded the 27 T cell receptor beta chains listed below, sequenced in a study of blood T cell repertoires in COVID-19. The repertoire was sequenced with immunoSEQ multiplex PCR; TCRdb's copy has only in-frame clones and lacks some. This sample has more than 130,000 clones; roughly 90% occur once, and the top ten carry 10%. The sample was peripheral blood. These receptors were taken from a man between 45 and 60 years old with active or convalescent COVID-19.

The chain recombines TRBV28 with TRBJ1-5; D possibly corresponds to TRBD1 (5 bases). Looked up from germline, CDR1 is MDHEN and CDR2 is SYDVKM. The CDR3 extends over 14 amino acids. V was clipped by 5 bases and J by 4 bases, with 12 bases between them. The CDR3 region is CASSPIGGNQPQHF. The CDR3 nucleotides are TGTGCCAGCAGTCCCATCGGGGGAAATCAGCCCCAGCATTTT.

The rearrangement joins TRBV30 to TRBJ2-2, with 8 positions matching TRBD1. V was clipped by 2 bases and J by 1 base; unmatched bases: 3. Germline assignment: CDR1 GTSNPN and CDR2 SVGIG (reference sequence). The CDR3 sequence is 15 residues long. CDR3 region: CAWSSGQGNTGELFF. The CDR3 DNA follows: TGTGCCTGGAGTTCCGGACAGGGGAACACCGGGGAGCTGTTTTTT.

The J gene is TRBJ2-5, the V gene TRBV28; 8 bases agree with TRBD1. CDR1 is MDHEN and CDR2 is SYDVKM in the germline V gene. The CDR3 is 15 amino acids. V shed 2 bases and J 5 bases; nucleotides not matched to a gene: 7. As DNA, the CDR3 is TGTGCCAGCAGTTTAACAGGGGGTCGGGGGGAGACCCAGTACTTC. It translates to CASSLTGGRGETQYF.

V and J are TRBV6-4 and TRBJ2-6; no firm D call. Germline V CDR1 and CDR2: MRHNA, SNTAGT. The CDR3 contains 14 residues. The V gene lost 2 bases and the J gene lost 2 bases, with 4 bases spanning the gap. As DNA, the CDR3 is TGTGCCAGCAGTGACGACACTGGGGCCAACGTCCTGACTTTC. The encoded protein is CASSDDTGANVLTF.

The V and J genes are TRBV5-1 and TRBJ2-1; 7 positions match TRBD2. CDR3 length: 15 residues. Per germline, CDR1 SGHRS and CDR2 YFSETQ. Germline trimming cut 4 bases from V and 9 bases from J; bases unmatched to any gene: 13. This CDR3 reads CASSPGGANGGEQFF. The CDR3 DNA reads as TGCGCCAGCAGCCCGGGGGGAGCGAACGGAGGTGAGCAGTTCTTC.

This clone came up a few times. This chain links TRBV4-2 with TRBJ2-2; maybe TRBD1 (5 bases). Looked up from germline, CDR1 is LGHNA and CDR2 is YNFKEQ. This CDR3 has 14 amino acids. Deletions cut 4 bases from V and 1 base from J, with 7 bases between. This CDR3 reads CASSPDRNTGELFF. The DNA of the CDR3 is TGTGCCAGCAGCCCCGACAGGAACACCGGGGAGCTGTTTTTT.

This chain uses TRBV3-1 (or the pseudogene TRBV3-2) with TRBJ2-2; TRBD2 matches 8 bases. Per the germline V gene, CDR1 is LGHDT and CDR2 is YNNKEL (reference sequence). The CDR3 spans 16 residues. The V segment lost 3 bases and the J segment 0 bases; nucleotides outside the gene matches: 3. The CDR3 bases are TGTGCCAGCAGCCAGATAGCGGGATCGAACACCGGGGAGCTGTTTTTT. This gives the protein CASSQIAGSNTGELFF.

The gene calls are TRBV7-9 and TRBJ2-7, with D perhaps matching TRBD1 (6 bases). Trimming pared 5 bases from V and 5 bases from J, leaving 16 bases between. From germline, CDR1 is SEHNR and CDR2 FQNEAQ (reference sequence). CDR3 length: 14 residues. The CDR3 here is CASSQAGVFNEQYF. The DNA of the CDR3 is TGTGCCAGCAGCCAAGCAGGGGTCTTCAACGAGCAGTACTTC.

CDR3 nucleotides: TGCAGCCGGGCCGGGATTAGGGCTTTCTTT. It is translated as CSRAGIRAFF. The chain combines TRBV29-1 with TRBJ1-1; D is ambiguous. The CDR3 consists of 10 residues. Trimming cost V 8 bases and J 11 bases, with 15 bases left between them. The germline V gene encodes CDR1 SQVTM and CDR2 ANQGSEA.

The gene calls are TRBV28 and TRBJ1-5, with 9 nucleotides matching TRBD1. This CDR3 comprises 16 residues. Germline assignment: CDR1 MDHEN and CDR2 SYDVKM. V lost 3 bases and J lost 3; bases outside the gene matches: 6. The CDR3, as DNA: TGTGCCAGCAGTTTCCCCGGGACAGGGACCAATCAGCCCCAGCATTTT. Its protein is CASSFPGTGTNQPQHF.

This clone was picked up a small number of times. This chain joins TRBV7-8 and TRBJ2-7; TRBD2 agrees at 7 bases. V gave up 0 bases and J gave up 4 bases; unmatched junction bases: 6. Germline CDR1 is SGHVS and CDR2 is FQNEAQ. This CDR3 spans 15 amino acids. In DNA, the CDR3 is TGTGCCAGCAGCTTAGCTTCAGCTAGCGGTTACGAGCAGTACTTC. Translation: CASSLASASGYEQYF.

The table lists this clone with a count of one. This chain uses TRBV24-1 with TRBJ1-2; D gene uncertain. Germline V gives CDR1 KGHDR, CDR2 SFDVKD. This CDR3 has 13 residues. The germline V and J ends were trimmed by 3 bases and 1 base, with 5 bases remaining between them. Here the CDR3 reads CATSDRLNYGYTF. CDR3 nucleotides: TGTGCCACCAGTGATCGACTTAACTATGGCTACACCTTC.

V gene TRBV4-3 combines with J gene TRBJ2-3, with D tentatively TRBD2 (7 bases). The germline gives CDR1 LGHNA, CDR2 YSLEER. This CDR3 comprises 15 residues. The V end was cut by 0 bases, the J end by 4 bases, with 11 bases between. The DNA of the CDR3 is TGCGCCAGCAGCCAAGAGGGGCGGGGGCCAGATACGCAGTATTTT. This encodes CASSQEGRGPDTQYF.

V is TRBV27 and J is TRBJ2-2, with TRBD2 as a possible D gene (6 bases). Germline loops: CDR1 MNHEY, CDR2 SMNVEV (reference sequence). The length of the CDR3 is 15 residues. V was trimmed by 3 bases and J by 6 bases, leaving 14 bases between them. The DNA of the CDR3 is TGTGCCAGCAGTTTCCGGGCAGGGAGGTCCGGGGAGCTGTTTTTT. Amino acid sequence: CASSFRAGRSGELFF.

This chain uses TRBV30 with TRBJ2-7; TRBD2 aligns across 8 bases. V was clipped by 5 bases and J by 0 bases; unmatched bases: 9. The V gene's germline CDR1 is GTSNPN and CDR2 SVGIG (reference sequence). CDR3 length: 15 residues. The CDR3 nucleotides are TGTGCCTGGGAAAGGGGTAGCGGGATCTCCTACGAGCAGTACTTC. This encodes CAWERGSGISYEQYF.

This chain joins TRBV6-2 or TRBV6-3 and TRBJ2-7; 8 positions agree with TRBD2. V lost 4 bases to trimming and J lost 7 bases; unmatched junction nucleotides: 18. The CDR3 extends over 17 amino acids. Germline V CDR1 and CDR2: MNHEY, SVGEGT. CDR3: CASSSRRMGREAAEQYF. The CDR3 DNA sequence: TGTGCCAGCAGTTCCCGCAGGATGGGGCGGGAGGCGGCAGAGCAGTACTTC.

The chain employs TRBV6-5 and TRBJ1-6; 7 bases are a match to TRBD1. Germline V gives CDR1 MNHEY, CDR2 SVGAGI. The CDR3 sequence is 15 residues long. Trimming removed 2 bases from V and 10 bases from J; junction bases left unmatched: 8. CDR3 coding DNA: TGTGCCAGCAGTTACCGGGACAGTATAAACTCACCCCTCCACTTT. Its protein is CASSYRDSINSPLHF.

V usage is TRBV6-4 and J usage is TRBJ2-5; 9 bases map to TRBD1. CDR1 is MRHNA, CDR2 SNTAGT, per germline. Trimming cost V 6 bases and J 2 bases; bases outside gene matches: 7. CDR3 length: 15 residues. In DNA form, the CDR3 reads TGTGCCAGCAGCAAACGGGACAGGGTACAAGAGACCCAGTACTTC. Residues: CASSKRDRVQETQYF.

The chain is built from TRBV6-5 and TRBJ2-7, with TRBD2 matching 8 bases. Germline V gene data show CDR1 as MNHEY and CDR2 as SVGAGI. The CDR3 contains 12 residues. With V trimmed by 11 bases and J by 1 base, 4 bases remained unmatched. The CDR3 region has the DNA TGTGCCGCCGGGGGGGGTTCCTACGAGCAGTACTTC. Translating gives CAAGGGSYEQYF.

The CDR3 here is CASSYSRSGGRQFF. In DNA, the CDR3 is TGTGCCAGCAGTTACTCGAGGTCGGGGGGTAGGCAGTTCTTC. This chain uses TRBV6-5 with TRBJ2-1, with TRBD2 matching 7 bases. This CDR3 is 14 amino acids long. Germline V gene lookup returns CDR1 MNHEY and CDR2 SVGAGI. V lost 0 bases and J lost 12; bases outside the gene matches: 8.

CDR3 bases: TGTGCCAGCAGTTTATTTTCAGGGGCCGGCGAGCAGTACTTC. This translates into CASSLFSGAGEQYF. The chain uses TRBV28 and TRBJ2-7; maybe TRBD1 (6 bases). Germline V gene lookup returns CDR1 MDHEN and CDR2 SYDVKM. Trimming shortened V by 1 base and J by 6 bases, and 13 bases separated the two germline ends. This CDR3 is built from 14 residues.

This chain uses TRBV3-1 (or the pseudogene TRBV3-2) with TRBJ1-1; TRBD1 aligns across 7 bases. After removal of 6 bases from V and 6 bases from J, the junction contained 10 bases not matched to a gene. This CDR3 region has 14 residues. The germline gives CDR1 LGHDT, CDR2 YNNKEL (reference sequence). The CDR3 is CASSRSGGTAEAFF. CDR3 bases: TGTGCCAGCAGTCGTTCAGGGGGGACAGCTGAAGCTTTCTTT.

This chain uses TRBV5-1 with TRBJ2-3; maybe TRBD2 (6 bases). Trimming left V 6 bases short and J 1 base short, with 12 bases between. CDR3 length: 14 residues. Germline V gives CDR1 SGHRS, CDR2 YFSETQ. DNA for the CDR3: TGCGCCAGCACGGAGGGTAAAGGCACAGATACGCAGTATTTT. Its translation: CASTEGKGTDTQYF.

This rearrangement joins TRBV5-1 to TRBJ1-2; TRBD1 aligns across 7 bases. This CDR3 has 14 residues. Germline values: CDR1 SGHRS, CDR2 YFSETQ. J gave up 6 bases and V 3 bases, and 8 bases lay outside the gene matches. In DNA form, the CDR3 reads TGCGCCAGCAGCTCGGGACAGAGGCGACATGGCTACACCTTC. Translated, it gives CASSSGQRRHGYTF.

V usage is TRBV6-6 and J usage is TRBJ2-1, with 12 bases lining up with TRBD2. The CDR3 consists of 15 residues. With 5 bases clipped from V and 10 bases from J, the junction kept 9 bases outside the gene matches. Germline values: CDR1 MNHNY, CDR2 SVGAGI (reference sequence). The CDR3 loop reads CASSPTSGSFSEQFF. The CDR3 DNA is TGTGCCAGCAGTCCGACTAGCGGGAGCTTCAGCGAGCAGTTCTTC.

The gene calls are TRBV29-1 and TRBJ1-5, with 10 nucleotides matching TRBD1. J was trimmed by 5 bases and V by 0 bases; bases with no gene match: 16. CDR3 length: 19 residues. Germline V gene data show CDR1 as SQVTM and CDR2 as ANQGSEA. The CDR3 region is CSVEDWGQGLGGIDQPQHF. CDR3 in DNA: TGCAGCGTTGAAGATTGGGGACAGGGGTTAGGGGGTATCGATCAGCCCCAGCATTTT.

The chain recombines TRBV25-1 with TRBJ1-1, with D possibly matching TRBD1 (5 bases). CDR1 is MGHDK and CDR2 is SYGVNS in the germline V gene. This CDR3 has 13 amino acids. V lost 0 bases and J 6 bases, leaving 8 bases between the germline ends. The CDR3 protein is CASSEYRDSEAFF. In DNA, the CDR3 is TGTGCCAGCAGTGAATACAGGGACTCTGAAGCTTTCTTT.